This record concerns one T cell receptor beta chain sequence. The antigen remains undetermined. Frozen PBMC stocks contributed around 1.9 micrograms of genomic DNA to the TCR beta libraries. This record belongs to a study of cytotoxic CD8 clonotypes in ibrutinib-treated CLL. Overall study results and limits: In sustained-remission versus progressing patients, sampling times differed. The clonality went up when patients responded to ibrutinib and dropped back toward baseline at progression.

Clones were read by immunoSEQ multiplex PCR, and TCRdb kept only the in-frame ones, dropping some. The sample gives 100,000 to 150,000 clones, 70% to 90% of which show up once; around 2% is in the top ten. This material consisted of PBMCs, taken after 24 months of ibrutinib treatment. The source of this sequence is a human donor with chronic lymphocytic leukemia.

Here the CDR3 reads CASSYSRAHEAFF. CDR3 nucleotide sequence: TGTGCCAGCAGTTACTCGAGGGCCCATGAAGCTTTCTTT. V usage is TRBV6-5 and J usage is TRBJ1-1; D is undetermined. The CDR3 covers 13 residues. Trimming took 0 bases from V and 7 from J, leaving 9 bases between them. Germline loops: CDR1 MNHEY, CDR2 SVGAGI.